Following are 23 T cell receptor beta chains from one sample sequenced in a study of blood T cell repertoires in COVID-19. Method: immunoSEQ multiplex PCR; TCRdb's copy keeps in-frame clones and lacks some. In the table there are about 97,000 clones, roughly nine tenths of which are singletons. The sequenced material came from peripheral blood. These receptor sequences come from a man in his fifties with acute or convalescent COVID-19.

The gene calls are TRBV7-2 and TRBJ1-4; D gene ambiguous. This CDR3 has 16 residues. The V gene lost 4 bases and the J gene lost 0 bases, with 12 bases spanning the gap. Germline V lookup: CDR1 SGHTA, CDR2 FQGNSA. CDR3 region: CASSSRHATTNEKLFF. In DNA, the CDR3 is TGTGCCAGCAGCTCCCGACACGCTACAACTAATGAAAAACTGTTTTTT.

The CDR3 DNA sequence: TGTGCCAGCAGTTTAAGAAGGGGCCGGAACACTGAAGCTTTCTTT. Translation: CASSLRRGRNTEAFF. This chain uses TRBV28 with TRBJ1-1; D is possibly TRBD1 (5 bases). This CDR3 contains 15 residues. Trimming stripped 2 bases from V and 1 base from J, with 11 bases between. Germline lookup yields CDR1 MDHEN and CDR2 SYDVKM. The full variable domain, with the rest looked up from reference TRBV28 and TRBJ1-1, is DVKVTQSSRYLVKRTGEKVFLECVQDMDHENMFWYRQDPGLGLRLIYFSYDVKMKEKGDIPEGYSVSREKKERFSLILESASTNQTSMYLCASSLRRGRNTEAFFGQGTRLTVV.

The CDR3 sequence: CASSQGLAGGYGYTF. The CDR3 DNA reads TGCGCCAGCAGCCAAGGTCTAGCAGGTGGCTATGGCTACACCTTC. The chain has TRBV4-1 and TRBJ1-2, with D unresolved. This CDR3 contains 15 residues. Germline loops: CDR1 MGHRA, CDR2 YSYEKL. Trimming stripped 1 base from V and 4 bases from J, with 13 bases between.

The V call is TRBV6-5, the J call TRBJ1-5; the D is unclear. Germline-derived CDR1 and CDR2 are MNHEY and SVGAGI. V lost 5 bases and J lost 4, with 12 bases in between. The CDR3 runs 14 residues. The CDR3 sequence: CASSLDPGNQPQHF. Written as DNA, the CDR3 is TGTGCCAGCAGTCTAGACCCCGGGAATCAGCCCCAGCATTTT.

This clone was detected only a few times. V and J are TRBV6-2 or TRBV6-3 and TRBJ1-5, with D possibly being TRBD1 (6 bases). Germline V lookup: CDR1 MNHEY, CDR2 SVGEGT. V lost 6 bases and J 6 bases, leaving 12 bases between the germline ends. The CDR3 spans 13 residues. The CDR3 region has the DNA TGTGCCAGCAGCCGGCAGGGGCGTCAGCCCCAGCATTTT. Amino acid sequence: CASSRQGRQPQHF.

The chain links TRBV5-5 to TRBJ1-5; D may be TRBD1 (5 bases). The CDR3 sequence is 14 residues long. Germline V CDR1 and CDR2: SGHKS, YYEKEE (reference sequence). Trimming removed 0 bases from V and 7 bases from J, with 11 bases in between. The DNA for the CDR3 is TGTGCCAGCAGCTTGGTTAGGGGACTCCAGCCCCAGCATTTT. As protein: CASSLVRGLQPQHF.

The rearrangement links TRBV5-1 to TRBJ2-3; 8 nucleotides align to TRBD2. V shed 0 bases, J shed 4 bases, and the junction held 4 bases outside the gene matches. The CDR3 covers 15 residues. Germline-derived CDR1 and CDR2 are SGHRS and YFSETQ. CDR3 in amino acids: CASSLALAGPDTQYF. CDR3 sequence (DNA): TGCGCCAGCAGCTTGGCGTTAGCGGGGCCAGATACGCAGTATTTT.

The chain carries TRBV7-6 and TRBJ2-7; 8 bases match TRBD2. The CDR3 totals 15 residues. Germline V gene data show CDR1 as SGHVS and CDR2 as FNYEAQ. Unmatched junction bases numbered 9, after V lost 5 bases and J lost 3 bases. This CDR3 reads CASSLRGGRIYEQYF. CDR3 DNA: TGTGCCAGCAGCCTGCGCGGGGGGAGGATCTACGAGCAGTACTTC.

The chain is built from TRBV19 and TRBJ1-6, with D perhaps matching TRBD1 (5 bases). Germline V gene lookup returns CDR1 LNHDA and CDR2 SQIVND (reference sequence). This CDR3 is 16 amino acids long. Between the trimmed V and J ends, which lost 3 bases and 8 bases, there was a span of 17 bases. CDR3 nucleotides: TGTGCCAGTAGTATTTGGATAGGGGAAGCTGATTCACCCCTCCACTTT. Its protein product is CASSIWIGEADSPLHF.

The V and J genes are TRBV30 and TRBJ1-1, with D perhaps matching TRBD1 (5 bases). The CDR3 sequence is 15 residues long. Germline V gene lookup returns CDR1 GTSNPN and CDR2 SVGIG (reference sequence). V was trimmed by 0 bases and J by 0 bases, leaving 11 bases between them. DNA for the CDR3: TGTGCCTGGAGTGTACCGGCAGGGCTGAACACTGAAGCTTTCTTT. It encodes CAWSVPAGLNTEAFF.

CDR3: CASSLSTANQPQHF. The CDR3 nucleotides are TGTGCCAGCAGCTTATCGACAGCCAATCAGCCCCAGCATTTT. The rearrangement links TRBV7-2 to TRBJ1-5; D is possibly TRBD1 (5 bases). Germline V CDR1 and CDR2: SGHTA, FQGNSA. V lost 2 bases and J 3 bases, leaving 8 bases between the germline ends. This CDR3 contains 14 residues.

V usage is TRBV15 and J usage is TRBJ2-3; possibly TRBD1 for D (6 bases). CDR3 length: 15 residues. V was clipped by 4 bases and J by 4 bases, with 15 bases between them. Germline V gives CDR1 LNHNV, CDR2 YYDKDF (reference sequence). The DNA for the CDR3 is TGTGCCACCAGCATCCCGGGACACAACGCAGATACGCAGTATTTT. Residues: CATSIPGHNADTQYF.

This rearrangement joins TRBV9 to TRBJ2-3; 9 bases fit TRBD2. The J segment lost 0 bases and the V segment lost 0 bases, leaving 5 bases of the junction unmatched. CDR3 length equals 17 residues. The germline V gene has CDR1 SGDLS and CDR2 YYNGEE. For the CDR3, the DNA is TGTGCCAGCAGCGTAGTAGCGGGGGCAACTAGCACAGATACGCAGTATTTT. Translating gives CASSVVAGATSTDTQYF.

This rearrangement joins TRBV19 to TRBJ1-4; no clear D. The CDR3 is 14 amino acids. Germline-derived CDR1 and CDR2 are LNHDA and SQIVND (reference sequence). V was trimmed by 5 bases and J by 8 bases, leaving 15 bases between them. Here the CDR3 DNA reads TGTGCCAGTAGTGAGACGGCGAGGTACGAAAAACTGTTTTTT. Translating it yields CASSETARYEKLFF.

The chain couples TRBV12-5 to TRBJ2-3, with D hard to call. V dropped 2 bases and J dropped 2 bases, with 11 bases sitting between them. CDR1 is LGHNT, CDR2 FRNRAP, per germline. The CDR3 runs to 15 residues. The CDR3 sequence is CASGLSLSFTDTQYF. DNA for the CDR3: TGTGCTAGTGGTTTGTCTCTCAGTTTCACAGATACGCAGTATTTT.

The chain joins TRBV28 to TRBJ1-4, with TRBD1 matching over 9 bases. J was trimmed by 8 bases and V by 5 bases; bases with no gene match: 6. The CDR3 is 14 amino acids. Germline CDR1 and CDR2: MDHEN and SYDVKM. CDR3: CASSPGQGYEKLFF. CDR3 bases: TGTGCCAGCAGTCCGGGACAGGGATACGAAAAACTGTTTTTT.

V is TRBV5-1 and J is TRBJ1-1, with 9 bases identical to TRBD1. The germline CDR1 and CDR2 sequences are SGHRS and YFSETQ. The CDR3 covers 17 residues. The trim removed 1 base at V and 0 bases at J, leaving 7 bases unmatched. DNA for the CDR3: TGCGCCAGCAGCTTGATTGGGGACAGGGTCTTGAACACTGAAGCTTTCTTT. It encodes CASSLIGDRVLNTEAFF.

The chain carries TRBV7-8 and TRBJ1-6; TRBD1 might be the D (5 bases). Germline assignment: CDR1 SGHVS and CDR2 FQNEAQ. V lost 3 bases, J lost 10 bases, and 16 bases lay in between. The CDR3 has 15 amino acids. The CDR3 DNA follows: TGTGCCAGCAGCTTGGGGGGGGTCCTCAGGTCACCCCTCCACTTT. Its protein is CASSLGGVLRSPLHF. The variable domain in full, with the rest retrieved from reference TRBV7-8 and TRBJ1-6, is GAGVSQSPRYKVAKRGQDVALRCDPISGHVSLFWYQQALGQGPEFLTYFQNEAQLDKSGLPSDRFFAERPEGSVSTLKIQRTQQEDSAVYLCASSLGGVLRSPLHFGNGTRLTVT.

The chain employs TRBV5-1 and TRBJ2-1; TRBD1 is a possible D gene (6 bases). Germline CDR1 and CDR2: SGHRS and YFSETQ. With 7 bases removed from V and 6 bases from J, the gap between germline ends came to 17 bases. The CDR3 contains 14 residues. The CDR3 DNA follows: TGCGCCAGCGATTATGGGGGCCCTCTCAATGAGCAGTTCTTC. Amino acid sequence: CASDYGGPLNEQFF.

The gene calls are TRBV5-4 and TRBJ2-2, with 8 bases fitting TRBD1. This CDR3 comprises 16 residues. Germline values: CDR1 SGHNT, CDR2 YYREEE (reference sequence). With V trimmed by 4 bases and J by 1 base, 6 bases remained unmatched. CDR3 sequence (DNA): TGTGCCAGCAGCCCTATGGACAGGGAGAACACCGGGGAGCTGTTTTTT. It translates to CASSPMDRENTGELFF.

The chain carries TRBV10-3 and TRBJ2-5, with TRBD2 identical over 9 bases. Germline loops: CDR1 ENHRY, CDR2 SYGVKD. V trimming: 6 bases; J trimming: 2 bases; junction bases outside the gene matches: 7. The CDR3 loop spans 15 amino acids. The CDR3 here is CAIRVAGAQQETQYF. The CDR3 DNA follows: TGTGCCATCAGGGTAGCGGGGGCCCAACAAGAGACCCAGTACTTC.

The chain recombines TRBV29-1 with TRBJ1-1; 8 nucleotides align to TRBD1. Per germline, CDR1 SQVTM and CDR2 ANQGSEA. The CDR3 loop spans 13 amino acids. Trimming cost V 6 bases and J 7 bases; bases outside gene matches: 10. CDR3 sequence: CSVATTGGNEAFF. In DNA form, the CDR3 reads TGCAGCGTAGCCACTACAGGGGGGAATGAAGCTTTCTTT.

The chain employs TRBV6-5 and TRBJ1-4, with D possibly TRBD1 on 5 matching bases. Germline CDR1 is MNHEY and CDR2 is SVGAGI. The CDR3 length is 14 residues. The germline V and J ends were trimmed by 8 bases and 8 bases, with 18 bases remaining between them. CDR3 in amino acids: CASLGGSLNEKLFF. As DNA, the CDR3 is TGTGCCAGCCTCGGGGGGAGTCTCAACGAAAAACTGTTTTTT.